This TCR beta chain emerged from a study of T-cell reconstitution after alpha-beta-depleted transplantation in children (dated by TCRdb to 2015 to 2016). Regarding the research as a whole: Using TCR repertoire profiling, the study quantitatively followed how T-cell immune reconstitution unfolded in children after TCRalphabeta/CD19-depleted allogeneic hematopoietic cell transplantation.

Library method: PCR. Sequencing instrument: Illumina HiSeq 2500. Molecular barcoding was employed in the preparation of TCR libraries, with unique molecular identifiers being used to normalize TCRbeta repertoire quantification. The raw public reads went through TCRdb reprocessing: fastp at Q25, MiXCR clone calling, in-frame beta chains kept. Entries are consolidated by CDR3 protein sequence, retaining the most common genes and DNA. This sample is represented by roughly 200,000 distinct CDR3 sequences; 8.5% to 10% of them were singletons. The top ten hold less than 8% of the sample. Reading from cysteine to phenylalanine, the CDR3 counts 13 amino acids. The kept DNA is CDR3 alone, 39 bases in frame from the first base. Cut back by 3 bases and 2 bases, the V and J ends lie 11 bases apart. CDR1 DFQATT and CDR2 SNEGSKA were looked up in the germline V gene (reference sequence). In the case of this clonotype: Its antigen is currently not known. No base-level quality is on record; no much larger clone is a single base apart.

This chain joins TRBV20-1 to TRBJ2-7, and perhaps TRBD2 as D gene, on 5 matching bases. This sequence was found in a human donor who donated a stem cell graft to a child with acute lymphoblastic leukemia. The sequencing used PBMCs from the stem cell graft donor, collected from the stem cell graft. The DNA sequence is TGCAGTGCTAGTCGGGGATCCCCCTACGAGCAGTACTTC. It is translated as CSASRGSPYEQYF.